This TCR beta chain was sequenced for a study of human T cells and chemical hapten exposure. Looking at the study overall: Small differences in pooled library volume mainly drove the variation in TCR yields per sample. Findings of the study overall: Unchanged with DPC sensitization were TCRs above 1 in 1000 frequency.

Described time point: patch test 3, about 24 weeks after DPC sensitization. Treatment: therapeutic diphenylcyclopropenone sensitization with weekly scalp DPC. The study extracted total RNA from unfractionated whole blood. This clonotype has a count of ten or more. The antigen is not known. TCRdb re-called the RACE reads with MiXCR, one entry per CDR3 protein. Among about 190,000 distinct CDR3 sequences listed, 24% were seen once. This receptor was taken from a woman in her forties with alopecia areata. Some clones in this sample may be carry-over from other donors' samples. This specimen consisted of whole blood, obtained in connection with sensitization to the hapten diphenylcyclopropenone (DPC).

CDR3 sequence: CASSPSGPAYF. Here the CDR3 DNA reads TGTGCCAGCAGTCCATCAGGGCCGGCGTACTTC. This chain uses TRBV6-6 with TRBJ2-7; weak D call: TRBD1 (5 bases). The V end was cut by 5 bases, the J end by 12 bases, with 14 bases between. The CDR3 length is 11 residues. The germline V gene has CDR1 MNHNY and CDR2 SVGAGI (reference sequence).